Described below is a single T cell receptor beta chain sequence and its context. The target antigen is unknown. These data are taken from a study of OX40 agonist ivuxolimab in advanced cancers. In the study overall: Treatment of patients was with ivuxolimab, an agonistic anti-OX40 (CD134) antibody. Regarding the study as a whole: Clonal expansion was seen in CD4+ and CD8+ blood T cells by week 6 at 0.1 to 3.0 mg/kg.

Trimming removed 0 bases from V and 10 bases from J; junction bases left unmatched: 11. Germline loops: CDR1 MNHEY, CDR2 SMNVEV (reference sequence). The CDR3 totals 16 residues. Sequencing was performed with immunoSEQ multiplex PCR; in TCRdb, only in-frame clones are kept and a portion is missing. The data contain around 68,000 clones, roughly 84% of them singletons. This receptor was taken from an adult with an advanced solid tumor such as melanoma, head and neck, liver or kidney cancer. The rearrangement links TRBV27 to TRBJ1-4; 7 bases agree with TRBD1. The material was CD4+ or CD8+ T cells sorted from blood, obtained in a trial of the OX40 agonist ivuxolimab. As DNA, the CDR3 is TGTGCCAGCAGTTTATCGTACGACAGGGTACAGGGAAAACTGTTTTTT. This translates into CASSLSYDRVQGKLFF. The full variable domain, rest sourced from reference TRBV27 and TRBJ1-4, is EAQVTQNPRYLITVTGKKLTVTCSQNMNHEYMSWYRQDPGLGLRQIYYSMNVEVTDKGDVPEGYKVSRKEKRNFPLILESPSPNQTSLYFCASSLSYDRVQGKLFFGSGTQLSVL.